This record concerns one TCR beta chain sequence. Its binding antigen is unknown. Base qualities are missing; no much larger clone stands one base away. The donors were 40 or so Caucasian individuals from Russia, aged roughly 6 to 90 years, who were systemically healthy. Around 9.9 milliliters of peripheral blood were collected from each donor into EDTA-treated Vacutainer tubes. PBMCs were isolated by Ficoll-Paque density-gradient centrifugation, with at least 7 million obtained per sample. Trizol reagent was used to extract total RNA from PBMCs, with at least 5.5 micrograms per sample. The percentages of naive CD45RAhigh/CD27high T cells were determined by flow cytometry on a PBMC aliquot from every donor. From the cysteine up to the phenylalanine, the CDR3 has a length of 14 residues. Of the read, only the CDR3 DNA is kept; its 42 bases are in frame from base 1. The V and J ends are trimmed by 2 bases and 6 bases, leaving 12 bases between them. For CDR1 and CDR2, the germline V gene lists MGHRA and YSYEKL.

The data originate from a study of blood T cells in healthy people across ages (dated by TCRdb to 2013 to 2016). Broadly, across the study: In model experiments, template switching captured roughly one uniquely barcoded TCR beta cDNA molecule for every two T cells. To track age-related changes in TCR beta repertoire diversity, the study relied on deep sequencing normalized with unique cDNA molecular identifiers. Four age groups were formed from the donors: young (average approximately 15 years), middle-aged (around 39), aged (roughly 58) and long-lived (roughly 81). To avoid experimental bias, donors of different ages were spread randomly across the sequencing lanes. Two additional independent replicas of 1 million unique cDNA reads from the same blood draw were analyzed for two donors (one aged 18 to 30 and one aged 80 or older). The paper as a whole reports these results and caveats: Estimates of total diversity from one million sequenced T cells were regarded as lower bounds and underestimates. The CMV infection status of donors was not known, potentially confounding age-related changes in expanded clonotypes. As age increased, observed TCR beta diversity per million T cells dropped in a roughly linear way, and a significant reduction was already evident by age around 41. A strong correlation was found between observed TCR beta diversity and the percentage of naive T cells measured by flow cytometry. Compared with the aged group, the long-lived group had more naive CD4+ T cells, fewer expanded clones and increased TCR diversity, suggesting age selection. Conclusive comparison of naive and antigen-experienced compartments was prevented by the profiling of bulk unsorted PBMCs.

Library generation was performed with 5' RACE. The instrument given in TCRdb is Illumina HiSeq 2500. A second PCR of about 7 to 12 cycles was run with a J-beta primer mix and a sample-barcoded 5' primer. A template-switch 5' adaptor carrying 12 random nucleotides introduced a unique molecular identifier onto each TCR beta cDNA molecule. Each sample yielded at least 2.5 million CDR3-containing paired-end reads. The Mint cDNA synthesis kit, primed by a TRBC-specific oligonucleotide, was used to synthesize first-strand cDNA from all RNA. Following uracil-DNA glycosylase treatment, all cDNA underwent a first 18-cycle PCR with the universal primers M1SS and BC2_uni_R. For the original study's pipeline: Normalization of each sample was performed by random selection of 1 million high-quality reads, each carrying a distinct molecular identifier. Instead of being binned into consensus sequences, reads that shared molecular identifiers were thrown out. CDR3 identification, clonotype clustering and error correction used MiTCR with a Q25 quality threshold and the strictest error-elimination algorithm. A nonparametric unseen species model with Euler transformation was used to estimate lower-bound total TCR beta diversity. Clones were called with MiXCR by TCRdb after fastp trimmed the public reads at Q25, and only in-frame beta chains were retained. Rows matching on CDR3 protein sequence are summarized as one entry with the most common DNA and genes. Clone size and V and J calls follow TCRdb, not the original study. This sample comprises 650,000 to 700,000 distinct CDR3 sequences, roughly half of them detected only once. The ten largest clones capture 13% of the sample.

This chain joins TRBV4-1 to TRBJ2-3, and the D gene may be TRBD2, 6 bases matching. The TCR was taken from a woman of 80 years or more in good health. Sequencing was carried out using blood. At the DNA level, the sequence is TGCGCCAGCAGCCAACGGGAGCGTACGGATACGCAGTATTTT. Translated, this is CASSQRERTDTQYF.